These T cell receptor beta chains were read from a single sample in a study of blood T cell repertoires in COVID-19. Method: immunoSEQ multiplex PCR; TCRdb's copy keeps in-frame clones and lacks some. The top ten hold approximately 1.2% of the sample, which has 200,000 or so clones, around 83% seen once. The specimen sequenced was PBMCs or T cells enriched from blood (not recorded which). Receptors originate from a woman in her thirties or forties with acute COVID-19. Both conserved end residues are part of each CDR3. D genes are given only for firm matches. Only some rows state a clone size, as once, few, many or a class for expanded clones.

d_call j_call v_call clone_size cdr3_nt cdr3_aa
NA TRBJ1-1 TRBV9 NA TGTGCCAGCAGCGCCGGCGGGCAGGGGAGAACTGAAGCTTTCTTT CASSAGGQGRTEAFF
NA TRBJ2-3 TRBV2 NA TGTGCCAGCAGTGAAGCTTTCGGGAGCGGCACAGATACGCAGTATTTT CASSEAFGSGTDTQYF
NA TRBJ1-5 TRBV5-5 NA TGTGCCAGCAGCCCTAGAGGGAATCAGCCCCAGCATTTT CASSPRGNQPQHF
TRBD2 TRBJ2-3 TRBV5-5 NA TGTGCCAGCAGCTTGGTGCGGGAGGCCCCCACAGATACGCAGTATTTT CASSLVREAPTDTQYF
TRBD1 TRBJ1-5 TRBV5-6 NA TGTGCCAGCAGCTTGGGGCAGGGGGCTGTCAGCAATCAGCCCCAGCATTTT CASSLGQGAVSNQPQHF
NA TRBJ1-1 TRBV18 NA TGTGCCAGCTCACCTCTACAGGGTATGAACACTGAAGCTTTCTTT CASSPLQGMNTEAFF
TRBD1 TRBJ1-6 TRBV4-2 many TGTGCCAGCAGCAGACATGCGGGACAGCCCAATTCACCCCTCCACTTT CASSRHAGQPNSPLHF
NA TRBJ1-3 TRBV5-1 NA TGCGCCAGCAGCTTGTCCGGGGTGTCTGGAAACACCATATATTTT CASSLSGVSGNTIYF
NA TRBJ1-1 TRBV19 NA TGTGCCAGTAGTATAGCCGCGGGGGGAGCTTTCTTT CASSIAAGGAFF
TRBD1 TRBJ2-7 TRBV19 NA TGTGCCAGTAGTTCGCCCTCCGGGACAGGGGAGGCGAGCTCCTACGAGCAGTACTTC CASSSPSGTGEASSYEQYF
TRBD2 TRBJ2-1 TRBV11-3 NA TGTGCCAGCAGCTCCGGGACTACCACTAACAATGAGCAGTTCTTC CASSSGTTTNNEQFF
TRBD1 TRBJ2-7 TRBV6-5 NA TGTGCCAGCAGGGAGGACAGGGGAGCCTACGAGCAGTACTTC CASREDRGAYEQYF
NA TRBJ2-1 TRBV19 few TGTGCCAGTAGTACGCGGGAATGGTACAATGAGCAGTTCTTC CASSTREWYNEQFF
NA TRBJ2-3 TRBV5-8 NA TGTGCCAGCACCTCCACGAGGGCCGCAGATACGCAGTATTTT CASTSTRAADTQYF
NA TRBJ1-2 TRBV11-2 NA TGTGCCAGCAGCTTAGGGATGGGGGCAAACTTC CASSLGMGANF
TRBD2 TRBJ2-1 TRBV7-8 NA TGTGCCAGCAGCACGCGGGGGATGAGCTCCTACAATGAGCAGTTCTTC CASSTRGMSSYNEQFF
NA TRBJ2-5 TRBV11-1 once TGTGCCAGCAGCTTGGACAGAGACCAAGAGACCCAGTACTTC CASSLDRDQETQYF
TRBD1 TRBJ1-2 TRBV9 NA TGTGCCAGCAGCGGGCGGGGGTCCGCAACCGGGACAGGGGTTTATGGCTACACCTTC CASSGRGSATGTGVYGYTF
TRBD1 TRBJ1-1 TRBV18 NA TGTGCCAGCTCGGACAGGACGAACACTGAAGCTTTCTTT CASSDRTNTEAFF
TRBD1 TRBJ1-1 TRBV5-1 NA TGCGCCAGCAGCAACGTTGACAGGGGCCGTTTTAGGGCTGAAGCTTTCTTT CASSNVDRGRFRAEAFF
TRBD2 TRBJ2-1 TRBV30 NA TGTGCCTGGAGTGGGGGACTAGGGGCGGCCAACTACAATGAGCAGTTCTTC CAWSGGLGAANYNEQFF
NA TRBJ1-5 TRBV9 NA TGTGCCAGCAGCAAGGACGGGGGAAATCAGCCCCAGCATTTT CASSKDGGNQPQHF
TRBD2 TRBJ2-1 TRBV11-2 NA TGTGCCAGCAGCCCAGACCGTAGCGGGATTTACAATGAGCAGTTCTTC CASSPDRSGIYNEQFF
TRBD1 TRBJ1-1 TRBV28 NA TGTGCCAGCAGTTATACAGGGGCTGACACTGAAGCTTTCTTT CASSYTGADTEAFF